The 30 T cell receptor beta chains below come from one sample, sequenced in a study of spatial heterogeneity in lung cancer. Sample time point: blood at routine non-recurrence follow-up after resection. TCRdb re-derived calls from the 5' RACE reads in MiXCR, one entry per CDR3 protein. The sample has about 16,000 distinct CDR3 sequences; about 6% are singletons. This material consisted of PBMCs, taken at follow-up. These receptors all stem from a male donor with early-stage non-small cell lung cancer.

This clonotype has ten or more counts. This chain joins TRBV2 and TRBJ2-5, with unresolved D. Germline CDR1 SNHLY, CDR2 FYNNEI. V was cut by 6 bases and J by 1 base, with 0 bases left in between. The CDR3 has 10 amino acids. The CDR3 is CASSQETQYF. As DNA, the CDR3 is TGTGCCAGCAGCCAAGAGACCCAGTACTTC.

This clonotype occurred many times. The chain carries TRBV11-2 and TRBJ2-2, with TRBD2 matching over 10 bases. Germline loops: CDR1 SGHAT, CDR2 FQNNGV. V was pared by 4 bases and J by 6 bases, with 8 bases of the junction left unmatched. The CDR3 sequence is 16 residues long. The DNA of the CDR3 is TGTGCCAGCAGCTACCAAGCGGGAGGGCCCGCCGGGGAGCTGTTTTTT. It specifies CASSYQAGGPAGELFF.

This clonotype appeared a few times. The chain is built from TRBV20-1 and TRBJ2-7; D possibly corresponds to TRBD1 (5 bases). This CDR3 region has 12 residues. Germline CDR1 and CDR2: DFQATT and SNEGSKA (reference sequence). V lost 8 bases, J lost 7 bases, and 18 bases lay in between. The CDR3 DNA follows: TGCAGTCGAGGAGACAGAGTGCATGAGCAGTACTTC. Amino acid sequence: CSRGDRVHEQYF.

This clonotype has at least ten counts. The chain couples TRBV11-2 to TRBJ2-4; no clear D gene. The V end lost 6 bases, the J end lost 1 base, and 13 bases lay between the germline ends. The CDR3 is made up of 15 amino acids. Germline CDR1 SGHAT, CDR2 FQNNGV. DNA for the CDR3: TGTGCCAGCAGGACGATTGAAGGGGCCAAAAACATTCAGTACTTC. It translates to CASRTIEGAKNIQYF. Variable domain in full (rest from reference TRBV11-2 and TRBJ2-4): EAGVAQSPRYKIIEKRQSVAFWCNPISGHATLYWYQQILGQGPKLLIQFQNNGVVDDSQLPKDRFSAERLKGVDSTLKIQPAKLEDSAVYLCASRTIEGAKNIQYFGAGTRLSVL.

The sample holds many counts of this clonotype. CDR3 protein: CARRIGELFF. The CDR3 DNA reads TGTGCCAGGCGGATCGGGGAGCTGTTTTTT. The chain uses TRBV11-3 and TRBJ2-2; D gene unclear. Germline V CDR1 and CDR2: SGHNT, YENEEA. The CDR3 has 10 residues. The V end lost 9 bases, the J end lost 7 bases, and 6 bases lay between the germline ends.

This clonotype was counted many times. The CDR3 spells CASRKQGVNEQYF. The CDR3 nucleotides read TGTGCCAGCAGAAAACAGGGGGTCAACGAGCAGTACTTC. This rearrangement joins TRBV6-1 to TRBJ2-7, with 8 bases fitting TRBD1. Germline V gene lookup returns CDR1 MNHNS and CDR2 SASEGT. This CDR3 is built from 13 residues. J was trimmed by 5 bases and V by 6 bases; bases with no gene match: 6.

This clonotype was observed a handful of times. At one of its ends the junction is not consistent with the germline gene, which may arise from a read error. J is TRBJ2-7 and V is TRBV28, with D tentatively TRBD2 (7 bases). The germline gives CDR1 MDHEN, CDR2 SYDVKM. This CDR3 spans 15 amino acids. CDR3 in DNA: TGTACCAGCAACCTATCGGGGGGCGTCTCCTACGAGCAGTACTTC. This codes for CTSNLSGGVSYEQYF.

This clonotype showed up many times. This chain uses TRBV7-2 with TRBJ2-3; D gene uncertain. Trimming shortened V by 5 bases and J by 7 bases, and 10 bases separated the two germline ends. This CDR3 has 12 amino acids. Germline CDR1 SGHTA, CDR2 FQGNSA. The DNA of the CDR3 is TGTGCCAGCAGCAGTCCGACGTATACGCAGTATTTT. It yields the protein CASSSPTYTQYF.

This clonotype is labeled medium-sized. V gene TRBV20-1 combines with J gene TRBJ2-7; D not resolved. The CDR3 has 12 residues. Per germline, CDR1 DFQATT and CDR2 SNEGSKA (reference sequence). V shed 4 bases and J shed 3 bases, with 10 bases lying between them. The CDR3 protein is CSATEMNYEQYF. CDR3 DNA: TGCAGTGCTACTGAGATGAACTACGAGCAGTACTTC.

In its sample, this clonotype ranks as medium-sized. The V gene is TRBV7-9, the J gene TRBJ2-7; D possibly corresponds to TRBD1 (6 bases). With 0 bases removed from V and 1 base from J, the gap between germline ends came to 13 bases. The CDR3 consists of 16 residues. CDR1 is SEHNR and CDR2 is FQNEAQ in the germline V gene (reference sequence). The CDR3, as DNA: TGTGCCAGCAGCTTAGCCCAGGTACAGGGTTCCTACGAGCAGTACTTC. Translated, it gives CASSLAQVQGSYEQYF.

This clonotype was detected ten times or more. CDR3 loop: CASSPTGGLPTGDTQYF. The CDR3 bases are TGTGCCAGCTCACCAACCGGGGGACTCCCAACGGGAGATACGCAGTATTTT. This chain uses TRBV18 with TRBJ2-3; maybe TRBD2 (6 bases). V was pared by 2 bases and J by 5 bases, with 20 bases between. From germline, CDR1 is KGHSH and CDR2 LQKENI. This CDR3 spans 17 amino acids.

This clonotype is labeled as medium-sized. The rearrangement uses TRBV29-1 and TRBJ2-1; D is perhaps TRBD2 (6 bases). Between the trimmed V and J ends, which lost 3 bases and 4 bases, there was a span of 13 bases. The CDR3 runs to 14 residues. CDR1 is SQVTM and CDR2 is ANQGSEA in the germline V gene. The CDR3, as DNA: TGCAGCGTTGATTTACTAGCCGGATACAATGAGCAGTTCTTC. Its protein is CSVDLLAGYNEQFF.

This clonotype has ten or more counts. The chain joins TRBV6-6 to TRBJ1-5, with a possible D match to TRBD1 (5 bases). From germline, CDR1 is MNHNY and CDR2 SVGAGI (reference sequence). V was pared by 8 bases and J by 0 bases, with 11 bases between. The CDR3 runs to 14 residues. The CDR3 is CASQGGYSNQPQHF. CDR3 coding DNA: TGTGCCAGCCAGGGTGGCTATAGCAATCAGCCCCAGCATTTT.

This chain uses TRBV5-1 with TRBJ2-5; no reliable D call. V was cut by 0 bases and J by 1 base, with 7 bases left in between. The germline CDR1 and CDR2 sequences are SGHRS and YFSETQ. The CDR3 is 14 residues long. CDR3 DNA: TGCGCCAGCAGCTTGGCCAGTCTCCAAGAGACCCAGTACTTC. Protein sequence: CASSLASLQETQYF.

The rearrangement uses TRBV7-2 and TRBJ2-3; D call uncertain. Deletions cut 5 bases from V and 1 base from J, with 16 bases between. The CDR3 covers 16 residues. Germline CDR1 SGHTA, CDR2 FQGNSA. CDR3 sequence: CASSPVSRRGTDTQYF. The CDR3 nucleotides are TGTGCCAGCAGCCCGGTGTCCCGAAGGGGCACAGATACGCAGTATTTT.

This clonotype was picked up many times. The CDR3 sequence: CASRPRRVLSGYTF. The CDR3 DNA follows: TGTGCCAGCAGGCCGAGGAGGGTACTATCGGGCTACACCTTC. The V call is TRBV28, the J call TRBJ1-2, with no clear D. Germline lookup yields CDR1 MDHEN and CDR2 SYDVKM. The CDR3 contains 14 residues. Trimming stripped 6 bases from V and 8 bases from J, with 19 bases between.

This clonotype has at least ten counts. This rearrangement joins TRBV18 to TRBJ1-2, with D perhaps TRBD1 (5 bases). V lost 5 bases and J 4 bases, leaving 8 bases between the germline ends. The V gene's germline CDR1 is KGHSH and CDR2 LQKENI. CDR3 length equals 12 residues. The CDR3 region is CASSSGVYGYTF. The CDR3 region has the DNA TGTGCCAGCTCATCGGGGGTCTATGGCTACACCTTC.

The rearrangement uses TRBV27 and TRBJ1-1; TRBD1 matches 8 bases. The CDR3 has 15 residues. From germline, CDR1 is MNHEY and CDR2 SMNVEV (reference sequence). Unmatched junction bases numbered 10, after V lost 5 bases and J lost 5 bases. CDR3 amino acids: CASSGLRGRETEAFF. The CDR3 DNA sequence: TGTGCCAGCAGTGGTCTCAGGGGGCGTGAGACTGAAGCTTTCTTT.

This clonotype was counted many times. V is TRBV6-1 and J is TRBJ1-4, with TRBD1 as a possible D gene (6 bases). V lost 7 bases and J lost 7, with 19 bases in between. CDR1 and CDR2 (germline): MNHNS, SASEGT. This CDR3 has 15 amino acids. In nucleotides, the CDR3 is TGTGCCAGCAACGGAAGGGAACAGGGTGTTGAAAAACTGTTTTTT. Translating it yields CASNGREQGVEKLFF.

This clonotype has at least ten counts. The rearrangement links TRBV4-1 to TRBJ2-1; D ambiguous. This CDR3 is 15 amino acids long. Germline V CDR1 and CDR2: MGHRA, YSYEKL. Trimming cost V 0 bases and J 4 bases, with 10 bases left between them. DNA of the CDR3: TGCGCCAGCAGCCAAGATCAGGTGGGATACAATGAGCAGTTCTTC. The encoded protein is CASSQDQVGYNEQFF.

This clonotype showed up many times. The chain couples TRBV5-1 to TRBJ2-5; 8 bases line up with TRBD1. Germline V gives CDR1 SGHRS, CDR2 YFSETQ. This CDR3 has 14 residues. The trim removed 3 bases at V and 5 bases at J, leaving 6 bases unmatched. The CDR3 coding sequence is TGCGCCAGCAGCTACTCAGGGGGCGAGGAGACCCAGTACTTC. It specifies CASSYSGGEETQYF. Supplemented by reference TRBV5-1 and TRBJ2-5, the full variable domain reads KAGVTQTPRYLIKTRGQQVTLSCSPISGHRSVSWYQQTPGQGLQFLFEYFSETQRNKGNFPGRFSGRQFSNSRSEMNVSTLELGDSALYLCASSYSGGEETQYFGPGTRLLVL.

The table lists this clonotype with a few counts. CDR3 residues: CASSPGLAVSYEQYF. CDR3 coding DNA: TGTGCCAGCAGCCCAGGACTAGCCGTCTCTTACGAGCAGTACTTC. The rearrangement joins TRBV5-5 to TRBJ2-7, with 8 nucleotides matching TRBD2. V lost 4 bases, J lost 4 bases, and 10 bases stayed unmatched. CDR3 length: 15 residues. Germline V gene sequence: CDR1 SGHKS, CDR2 YYEKEE (reference sequence).

This clonotype is classed as medium-sized. The rearrangement links TRBV10-3 to TRBJ2-2; D unclear. Trimming pared 2 bases from V and 4 bases from J, leaving 5 bases between. CDR1 and CDR2 (germline): ENHRY, SYGVKD. CDR3 length equals 13 residues. Here the CDR3 DNA reads TGTGCCATCAGTGAGACAACCACCGGGGAGCTGTTTTTT. As protein: CAISETTTGELFF.

This clonotype is medium-sized. The rearrangement uses TRBV7-9 and TRBJ2-5; weak D call: TRBD2 (6 bases). Trimming took off 4 bases at V and 2 bases at J, with 14 bases between the two ends. The CDR3 loop spans 15 amino acids. Per germline, CDR1 SEHNR and CDR2 FQNEAQ (reference sequence). The CDR3 region is CASSYAPGGQETQYF. CDR3 coding DNA: TGTGCCAGCAGCTATGCTCCCGGGGGTCAAGAGACCCAGTACTTC.

A word on this clonotype: The germline gene is not matched at one end of the junction; a read error may be the cause. J is TRBJ2-7 and V is TRBV28; no clear D. Per the germline V gene, CDR1 is MDHEN and CDR2 is SYDVKM. This CDR3 spans 12 amino acids. The CDR3 spells CASSSSSYGQYF. The CDR3 bases are TGTGCCAGTAGCAGCAGTTCCTACGGGCAGTACTTC.

The chain carries TRBV7-2 and TRBJ1-5; D perhaps matches TRBD1 (6 bases). CDR1 SGHTA and CDR2 FQGNSA come from the germline V gene. The V gene lost 5 bases and the J gene lost 5 bases, with 10 bases spanning the gap. This CDR3 has 13 residues. CDR3 loop: CASSRNRDQPQHF. The CDR3 DNA reads as TGTGCCAGCAGCCGAAACAGGGATCAGCCCCAGCATTTT.

This clonotype was recorded a few times. The chain carries TRBV7-8 and TRBJ2-5; D is uncertain. CDR1 and CDR2 from the germline V gene are SGHVS and FQNEAQ. Trimming stripped 0 bases from V and 5 bases from J, with 7 bases between. The CDR3 loop spans 13 amino acids. CDR3 in DNA: TGTGCCAGCAGCTTAGCTCCGGCGGAGACCCAGTACTTC. Translation gives CASSLAPAETQYF.

At least ten counts were recorded for this clonotype. The chain employs TRBV24-1 and TRBJ2-3; 7 bases fit TRBD2. This CDR3 region has 14 residues. Germline V lookup: CDR1 KGHDR, CDR2 SFDVKD. J was trimmed by 4 bases and V by 5 bases; bases with no gene match: 5. CDR3 in amino acids: CATSVPGGADTQYF. DNA of the CDR3: TGTGCCACCAGTGTACCGGGAGGAGCAGATACGCAGTATTTT.

This sequence joins TRBV14 and TRBJ2-5; 11 bases line up with TRBD2. Germline-derived CDR1 and CDR2 are SGHDN and FVKESK. Trimming at V came to 3 bases and at J to 2 bases, leaving 5 bases not matched to a gene. There are 16 residues in the CDR3. For the CDR3, the DNA is TGTGCCAGCAGCCATTCGGGACTAGCGGTTCAAGAGACCCAGTACTTC. Protein: CASSHSGLAVQETQYF.

This clonotype was counted many times. The chain links TRBV3-1 to TRBJ1-2, with 11 bases that match TRBD1. Looked up from germline, CDR1 is LGHDT and CDR2 is YNNKEL (reference sequence). After removal of 5 bases from V and 2 bases from J, the junction contained 4 bases not matched to a gene. The CDR3 runs to 15 residues. The CDR3, as DNA: TGTGCCAGCAGCAGCCGGGACAGGGGGAACTATGGCTACACCTTC. This encodes CASSSRDRGNYGYTF.